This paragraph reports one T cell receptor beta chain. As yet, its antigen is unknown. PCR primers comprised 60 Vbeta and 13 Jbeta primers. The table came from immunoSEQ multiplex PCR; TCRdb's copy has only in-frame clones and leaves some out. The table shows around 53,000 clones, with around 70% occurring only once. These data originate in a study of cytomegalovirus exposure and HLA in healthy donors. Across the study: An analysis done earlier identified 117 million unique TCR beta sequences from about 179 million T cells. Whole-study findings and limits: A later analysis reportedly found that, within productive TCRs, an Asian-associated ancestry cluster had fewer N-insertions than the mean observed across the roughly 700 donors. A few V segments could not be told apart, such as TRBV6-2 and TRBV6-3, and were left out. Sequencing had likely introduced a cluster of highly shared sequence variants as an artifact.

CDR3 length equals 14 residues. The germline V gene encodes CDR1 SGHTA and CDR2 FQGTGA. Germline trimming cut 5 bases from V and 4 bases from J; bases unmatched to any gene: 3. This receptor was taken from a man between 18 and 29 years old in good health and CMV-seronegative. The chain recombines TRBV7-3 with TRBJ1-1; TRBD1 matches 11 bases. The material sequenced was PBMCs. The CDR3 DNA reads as TGTGCCAGCAGCCCCGGACAGGGGGCCACTGAAGCTTTCTTT. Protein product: CASSPGQGATEAFF. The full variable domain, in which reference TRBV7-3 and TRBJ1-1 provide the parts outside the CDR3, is GAGVSQTPSNKVTEKGKYVELRCDPISGHTALYWYRQSLGQGPEFLIYFQGTGAADDSGLPNDRFFAVRPEGSVSTLKIQRTERGDSAVYLCASSPGQGATEAFFGQGTRLTVV.